These 9 T cell receptor beta chains were sequenced from one sample in a study of metastatic and nonmetastatic thyroid tumors. The entire patient cohort was treatment-naive prior to thyroid surgery. TCRdb recomputed clones from the PCR reads via MiXCR. The table records around 52,000 clones, just under 30% of them present only once. The source material was blood. The receptors were sampled from a female donor with papillary thyroid cancer or a benign thyroid nodule (not recorded which). Some clones in this sample may be carry-over from other donors' samples.

This clone was counted at least ten times. A much larger clone differs from this one at a single base, so this may be a read error. V gene TRBV4-3 combines with J gene TRBJ2-7, with TRBD1 matching 10 bases. The ends lost 4 bases at V and 2 bases at J; junction bases unmatched: 5. In germline, CDR1 is LGHNA, CDR2 YSLEER. The CDR3 consists of 15 residues. For the CDR3, the DNA is TGCGCCAGCAGCCGAGAAGGGACAGGGGCCTACGAGCAGTACTTC. It specifies CASSREGTGAYEQYF.

The chain combines TRBV5-1 with TRBJ2-3; weak D call: TRBD2 (5 bases). Trimming cost V 4 bases and J 4 bases, with 13 bases left between them. The CDR3 loop spans 14 amino acids. Germline V gene lookup returns CDR1 SGHRS and CDR2 YFSETQ. CDR3 sequence (DNA): TGCGCCAGCAGCCCGGATGTCGGGGCAGATACGCAGTATTTT. Translated, it gives CASSPDVGADTQYF.

This clone came up many times. The chain has TRBV25-1 and TRBJ1-5; 7 positions agree with TRBD1. CDR1 and CDR2 (germline): MGHDK, SYGVNS. The CDR3 has 13 amino acids. V lost 6 bases, J lost 7 bases, and 6 bases stayed unmatched. The CDR3 DNA reads as TGTGCCAGCAGGGCGGCAGGGGGACAGCCCCAGCATTTT. This sequence encodes CASRAAGGQPQHF.

The rearrangement joins TRBV27 to TRBJ2-1, with 11 nucleotides matching TRBD2. Germline lookup yields CDR1 MNHEY and CDR2 SMNVEV (reference sequence). The junction had 3 bases not matched to a gene; V was cut back by 1 base and J by 1 base. This CDR3 is 17 amino acids long. The CDR3 bases are TGTGCCAGCAGTTTATGGGGGACTAGCGGATCCTACAATGAGCAGTTCTTC. Protein product: CASSLWGTSGSYNEQFF.

V is TRBV28 and J is TRBJ1-1, with 7 bases aligning to TRBD1. From germline, CDR1 is MDHEN and CDR2 SYDVKM. J lost 3 bases, V lost 8 bases, and 9 bases had no gene match. The CDR3 is 14 residues long. The chain's CDR3 is CASEPTGLDTEAFF. In DNA form, the CDR3 reads TGTGCCAGCGAACCGACAGGGTTGGACACTGAAGCTTTCTTT.

This clone was observed a handful of times. The genes are TRBV6-5 and TRBJ1-5, with D uncertain. Germline V CDR1 and CDR2: MNHEY, SVGAGI. V lost 2 bases to trimming and J lost 2 bases, with 13 bases between them. This CDR3 comprises 16 residues. The CDR3 is CASSYRPLSGNQPQHF. In DNA, the CDR3 is TGTGCCAGCAGTTACCGCCCCCTAAGCGGCAATCAGCCCCAGCATTTT.

The V gene is TRBV20-1, the J gene TRBJ1-6, with D perhaps matching TRBD1 (6 bases). The V end was cut by 2 bases, the J end by 14 bases, with 16 bases between. CDR3 length: 13 residues. Germline-derived CDR1 and CDR2 are DFQATT and SNEGSKA (reference sequence). Here the CDR3 reads CSARIWGAPSLHF. CDR3 nucleotides: TGCAGTGCTAGAATATGGGGGGCTCCGTCCCTCCACTTT.

There are a few counts of this clone. This chain links TRBV20-1 with TRBJ2-3, with 7 bases that match TRBD1. CDR1 is DFQATT and CDR2 is SNEGSKA in the germline V gene (reference sequence). The CDR3 covers 11 residues. J lost 11 bases, V lost 2 bases, and 4 bases had no gene match. The CDR3 is CSARRGQKQYF. The CDR3 DNA reads TGCAGTGCTAGAAGGGGGCAGAAGCAGTATTTT.

This clone showed up just a few times. The V gene is TRBV12-3 or TRBV12-4, the J gene TRBJ2-7; D is ambiguous. This CDR3 is built from 15 residues. Trimming removed 0 bases from V and 4 bases from J, with 13 bases in between. CDR3 sequence reads: CASSLAPGPQYEQYF. DNA for the CDR3: TGTGCCAGCAGTTTAGCCCCCGGGCCCCAATACGAGCAGTACTTC.